These 12 T cell receptor beta chains originate from one sample sequenced in a study of CD8 T cells in Susac syndrome. After extraction with the RNeasy kit, about 0.5 to 1 ug of the RNA was reverse transcribed using random hexamers. TCRdb itself ran the immunoSEQ multiplex PCR reads through MiXCR, one entry per CDR3 protein. The sample lists about 280,000 distinct CDR3 sequences, roughly 81% occurring once. The sequencing sample was made of CD8+ T cells from PBMCs. These receptors all come from a human donor with multiple sclerosis.

CDR3 residues: CASSWDRRYGYTF. The CDR3 coding sequence is TGTGCCAGCAGCTGGGACAGACGCTATGGCTACACCTTC. V gene TRBV27 combines with J gene TRBJ1-2; 7 bases map to TRBD1. The CDR3 is 13 amino acids. Germline V lookup: CDR1 MNHEY, CDR2 SMNVEV (reference sequence). With V trimmed by 6 bases and J by 4 bases, 5 bases remained unmatched.

This rearrangement joins TRBV9 to TRBJ2-6; possible D gene TRBD1, 5 bases. The CDR3 length is 18 residues. The ends were cut back, 3 bases at V and 0 bases at J, with 16 bases in the middle. Looked up from germline, CDR1 is SGDLS and CDR2 is YYNGEE. CDR3 sequence: CASSDRQTPNSGANVLTF. CDR3 DNA sequence: TGTGCCAGCAGCGATCGACAGACACCTAACTCTGGGGCCAACGTCCTGACTTTC.

The chain carries TRBV30 and TRBJ2-2; 13 bases are a match to TRBD2. Germline V gives CDR1 GTSNPN, CDR2 SVGIG (reference sequence). CDR3 size: 14 residues. V lost 5 bases and J lost 6; bases outside the gene matches: 3. The CDR3 coding sequence is TGTGCCTGGTCGACTAGCGGGAGGCCCGGGGAGCTGTTTTTT. Translating it yields CAWSTSGRPGELFF.

CDR3 in DNA: TGCGCCAGCAGCCAAGTTAGCGGGAGCTACGAGCAGTACTTC. This translates into CASSQVSGSYEQYF. The genes are TRBV4-1 and TRBJ2-7; 9 positions agree with TRBD2. V was clipped by 1 base and J by 3 bases; unmatched bases: 1. The CDR3 is made up of 14 amino acids. The V gene's germline CDR1 is MGHRA and CDR2 YSYEKL.

This chain joins TRBV9 and TRBJ2-7; 10 nucleotides line up with TRBD1. Germline CDR1 reads SGDLS; CDR2 reads YYNGEE. The V gene end was trimmed by 0 bases and the J gene end by 6 bases; junction bases not matched to a gene: 6. This CDR3 has 15 amino acids. The CDR3 DNA reads as TGTGCCAGCAGCGTAGAGGGACAGGGGAGAAGCGAGCAGTACTTC. Amino acids: CASSVEGQGRSEQYF. Looking up the rest from reference TRBV9 and TRBJ2-7 gives the full variable domain: DSGVTQTPKHLITATGQRVTLRCSPRSGDLSVYWYQQSLDQGLQFLIQYYNGEERAKGNILERFSAQQFPDLHSELNLSSLELGDSALYFCASSVEGQGRSEQYFGPGTRLTVT.

The genes are TRBV11-2 and TRBJ2-3; D perhaps matches TRBD2 (5 bases). Trimming left V 4 bases short and J 1 base short, with 15 bases between. Germline V gene data show CDR1 as SGHAT and CDR2 as FQNNGV. CDR3 length: 16 residues. CDR3 DNA sequence: TGTGCCAGCAGCTCCCTAGCTATTTGGGGCACAGATACGCAGTATTTT. As protein: CASSSLAIWGTDTQYF.

The V call is TRBV5-1, the J call TRBJ2-7; the D is unclear. Trimming stripped 0 bases from V and 3 bases from J, with 7 bases between. CDR3 size: 13 residues. In germline, CDR1 is SGHRS, CDR2 YFSETQ. The CDR3 sequence is CASSLEANYEQYF. DNA of the CDR3: TGCGCCAGCAGCTTGGAGGCTAACTACGAGCAGTACTTC.

The V call is TRBV10-3, the J call TRBJ2-7; 8 bases line up with TRBD1. V shed 3 bases and J 9 bases; nucleotides not matched to a gene: 16. The CDR3 has 16 residues. Germline loops: CDR1 ENHRY, CDR2 SYGVKD. CDR3 bases: TGTGCCATCAGTGAATTAGGAGGACAGGGAGGAGGAGGGCAGTACTTC. Amino acids: CAISELGGQGGGGQYF.

Concerning this clonotype itself: The junction and the germline gene differ at one end; a read error may be behind it. The chain links TRBV20-1 to TRBJ1-1; a possible D gene is TRBD1 (6 bases). CDR1 is DFQATT, CDR2 SNEGSKA, per germline (reference sequence). The CDR3 extends over 11 amino acids. DNA for the CDR3: TGCAGCCTCTACAGGGAAACTGGAGCTTTCTTT. Translated: CSLYRETGAFF.

The CDR3 loop is CSARTSGPYEQYF. The DNA of the CDR3 is TGCAGCGCCAGGACTAGCGGCCCCTACGAGCAGTACTTC. The V and J genes are TRBV29-1 and TRBJ2-7, with TRBD2 matching over 10 bases. V shed 7 bases, J shed 2 bases, and the junction held 5 bases outside the gene matches. The germline V gene has CDR1 SQVTM and CDR2 ANQGSEA. This CDR3 region has 13 residues.

This clonotype was detected only once. The chain links TRBV9 to TRBJ2-2; D remains ambiguous. The V and J ends lost 3 bases and 4 bases respectively, with 10 bases between them. The germline V gene has CDR1 SGDLS and CDR2 YYNGEE. There are 14 residues in the CDR3. CDR3 amino acids: CASSAKGTTGELFF. In DNA, the CDR3 is TGTGCCAGCAGCGCTAAGGGAACCACCGGGGAGCTGTTTTTT.

The chain employs TRBV6-1 and TRBJ2-7, with TRBD2 matching 7 bases. V shed 3 bases and J 11 bases; nucleotides not matched to a gene: 16. Germline V lookup: CDR1 MNHNS, CDR2 SASEGT. The length of the CDR3 is 15 residues. The CDR3 here is CASSDQPGGSPAEYF. The CDR3 nucleotides are TGTGCCAGCAGTGACCAACCGGGGGGTTCCCCAGCCGAGTACTTC.